Listed below are T cell receptor beta chains from one sample, sequenced in a study of OX40 agonist ivuxolimab in advanced cancers. The protocol was immunoSEQ multiplex PCR, while the TCRdb copy is restricted to in-frame clones and leaves out a portion. The sample consists of fewer than 35,000 clones, more than 70% of them appearing once. Sample: CD4+ or CD8+ T cells sorted from blood, taken in a trial of the OX40 agonist ivuxolimab. The receptors derive from an adult with an advanced solid tumor such as melanoma, head and neck, liver or kidney cancer. Both conserved end residues are part of each CDR3. D genes are given only for firm matches. The size of a clone is reported for some rows only, either as once, few or many, or as a class for expanded clones.

TRBD1	TRBJ1-2	NA	TRBV5-6	TGTGCCAGCAGGGGACAGGGAGAAGATGGCTACACCTTC	CASRGQGEDGYTF
NA	TRBJ1-2	once	TRBV5-5	TGTGCCAGCAGCCCGAGGCAGGACTATGGCTACACCTTC	CASSPRQDYGYTF
NA	TRBJ2-5	NA	TRBV5-1	TGCGCCAGCAGCTTGGAGGGGCCCCAAGAGACCCAGTACTTC	CASSLEGPQETQYF
TRBD1	TRBJ1-4	NA	TRBV27	TGTGCCAGCAACCGACAGGGGTCGGCCCCTAATGAAAAACTGTTTTTT	CASNRQGSAPNEKLFF
TRBD2	TRBJ2-7	NA	TRBV5-1	TGCGCCAGCAGATCGACTACCGGGACTAGCGGCGGTGAGCAGTACTTC	CASRSTTGTSGGEQYF
NA	TRBJ1-1	NA	TRBV30	TGTGCCTGGAGTGAAAGTGGGTCTGAAGCTTTCTTT	CAWSESGSEAFF
NA	TRBJ1-5	NA	TRBV2	TGTGCCAGTCACTTGGGATCCCCGAGGGGCAATCAGCCCCAGCATTTT	CASHLGSPRGNQPQHF
NA	TRBJ1-2	NA	TRBV28	TGTGCCAGCAGCCCACCCTCAGGGACCCGTCGCAAGAGGGATGGCTACACCTTC	CASSPPSGTRRKRDGYTF
NA	TRBJ2-3	NA	TRBV5-1	TGCGCCAGCAGCCCGGCCATTGGGGGGGCCACTAGCACAGATACGCAGTATTTT	CASSPAIGGATSTDTQYF
NA	TRBJ2-5	NA	TRBV29-1	TGCAGCGGGGCACCAAGGGTGGTGGAGACCCAGTACTTC	CSGAPRVVETQYF
NA	TRBJ2-5	once	TRBV7-8	TGTGCCAGCAGCTCCCTCGTGACGGGAGCGGGCCCTCGGGTGACCCAGTACTTC	CASSSLVTGAGPRVTQYF
NA	TRBJ1-2	few	TRBV7-6	TGTGCCAGCAGCCCTTTGTTCGCTGGCGGTCGTAACTATGGCTACACCTTC	CASSPLFAGGRNYGYTF
NA	TRBJ2-5	NA	TRBV2	TGTGCCAGCAGAGCTGGAGAGACCCAGTACTTC	CASRAGETQYF
NA	TRBJ2-1	NA	TRBV11-3	TGTGCCAGCAGCTTAGATATGGGCCCCTACAATGAGCAGTTCTTC	CASSLDMGPYNEQFF
NA	TRBJ2-5	NA	TRBV4-3	TGCGCCAGCAGCCAAGCAGGGGACGAGACCCAGTACTTC	CASSQAGDETQYF
NA	TRBJ2-5	NA	TRBV2	TGTGCCAGCAGTGGACTTCAGCGGAGAGAGACCCAGTACTTC	CASSGLQRRETQYF
TRBD2	TRBJ2-3	NA	TRBV5-1	TGCGCCAGCAGCATTAGCGGGAGCATGAGTTCGGATACGCAGTATTTT	CASSISGSMSSDTQYF
TRBD1	TRBJ2-3	NA	TRBV6-4	TGTGCCAGCAGAAACGGGGCAGGGGGCGCGGATACGCAGTATTTT	CASRNGAGGADTQYF
NA	TRBJ2-2	once	TRBV7-3	TGTGCCAGCAGCTTAATGGTGGGACCCGGGGAGCTGTTTTTT	CASSLMVGPGELFF
NA	TRBJ2-3	NA	TRBV5-1	TGCGCCAGCAGCCCCCCCGGGGATACGCAGTATTTT	CASSPPGDTQYF
TRBD2	TRBJ2-3	NA	TRBV30	TGTGCCTGGAGTCGTGGACTAGCGGGAGCAGATACGCAGTATTTT	CAWSRGLAGADTQYF
NA	TRBJ2-3	NA	TRBV7-3	TGTGCCAGTTCTTACCTTTGGACAGATACGCAGTATTTT	CASSYLWTDTQYF
NA	TRBJ2-1	NA	TRBV6-5	TGTGCCAGCAGTTCCCCTCTTTACAATGAGCAGTTCTTC	CASSSPLYNEQFF
NA	TRBJ2-1	NA	TRBV7-2	TGTGCCAGCAGTGCGTTTAACCGTGAGCAGTTCTTC	CASSAFNREQFF
TRBD2	TRBJ2-1	NA	TRBV15	TGTGCCACCAGCAGGCCCCTAGCGGGAGGGGGTGAGCAGTTCTTC	CATSRPLAGGGEQFF